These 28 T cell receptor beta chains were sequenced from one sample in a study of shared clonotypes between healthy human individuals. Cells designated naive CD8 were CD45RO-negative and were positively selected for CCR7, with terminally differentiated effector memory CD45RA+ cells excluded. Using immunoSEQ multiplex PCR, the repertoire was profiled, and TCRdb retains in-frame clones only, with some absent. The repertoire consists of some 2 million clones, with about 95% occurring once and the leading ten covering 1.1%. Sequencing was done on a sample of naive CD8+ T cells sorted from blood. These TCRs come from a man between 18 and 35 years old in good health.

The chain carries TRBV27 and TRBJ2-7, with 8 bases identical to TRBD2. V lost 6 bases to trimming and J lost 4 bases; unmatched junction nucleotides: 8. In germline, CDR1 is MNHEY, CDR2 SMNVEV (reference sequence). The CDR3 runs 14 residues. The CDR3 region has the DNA TGTGCCAGCAGCCCCGGGAGCGGGAGTTACGAGCAGTACTTC. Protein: CASSPGSGSYEQYF.

CDR3 sequence (DNA): TGTGCCAGCAGCTTCCCAAATAAGAATGAGCAGTTCTTC. Its translation: CASSFPNKNEQFF. The chain couples TRBV5-6 to TRBJ2-1; D unclear. This CDR3 is 13 amino acids long. Trimming cost V 2 bases and J 7 bases, with 10 bases left between them. Germline assignment: CDR1 SGHDT and CDR2 YYEEEE.

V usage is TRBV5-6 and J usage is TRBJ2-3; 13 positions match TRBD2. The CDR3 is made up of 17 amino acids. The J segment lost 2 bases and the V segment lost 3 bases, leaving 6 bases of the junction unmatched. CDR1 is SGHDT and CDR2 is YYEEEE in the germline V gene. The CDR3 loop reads CASSSWTSGSHTDTQYF. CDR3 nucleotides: TGTGCCAGCAGCTCGTGGACTAGCGGGAGCCACACAGATACGCAGTATTTT.

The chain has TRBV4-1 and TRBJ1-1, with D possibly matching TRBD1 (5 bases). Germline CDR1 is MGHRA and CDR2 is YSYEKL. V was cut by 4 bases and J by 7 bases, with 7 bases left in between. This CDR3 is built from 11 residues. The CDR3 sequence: CASSPGNEAFF. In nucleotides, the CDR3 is TGCGCCAGCAGCCCAGGGAATGAAGCTTTCTTT.

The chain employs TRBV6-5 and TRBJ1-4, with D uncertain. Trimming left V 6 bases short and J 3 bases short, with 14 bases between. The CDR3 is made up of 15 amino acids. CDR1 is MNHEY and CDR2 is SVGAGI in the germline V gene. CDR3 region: CASRTGGPPNEKLFF. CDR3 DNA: TGTGCCAGCAGAACCGGTGGGCCTCCTAATGAAAAACTGTTTTTT.

CDR3 nucleotides: TGTGCCAGCAGTGAAGAGTACAGGGAGTATGAAAAACTGTTTTTT. Its protein is CASSEEYREYEKLFF. The J gene is TRBJ1-4, the V gene TRBV2, with D possibly being TRBD1 (6 bases). The V gene's germline CDR1 is SNHLY and CDR2 FYNNEI. The CDR3 extends over 15 amino acids. Trimming cost V 1 base and J 6 bases, with 12 bases left between them. The whole variable domain, remainder taken from reference TRBV2 and TRBJ1-4, is EPEVTQTPSHQVTQMGQEVILRCVPISNHLYFYWYRQILGQKVEFLVSFYNNEISEKSEIFDDQFSVERPDGSNFTLKIRSTKLEDSAMYFCASSEEYREYEKLFFGSGTQLSVL.

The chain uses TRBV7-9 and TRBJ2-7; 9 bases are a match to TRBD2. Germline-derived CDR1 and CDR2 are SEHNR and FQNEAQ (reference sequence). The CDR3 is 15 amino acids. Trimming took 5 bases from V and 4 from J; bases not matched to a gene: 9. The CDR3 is CASSRGGTSSYEQYF. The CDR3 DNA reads TGTGCCAGCAGCCGAGGGGGGACTAGCAGTTACGAGCAGTACTTC.

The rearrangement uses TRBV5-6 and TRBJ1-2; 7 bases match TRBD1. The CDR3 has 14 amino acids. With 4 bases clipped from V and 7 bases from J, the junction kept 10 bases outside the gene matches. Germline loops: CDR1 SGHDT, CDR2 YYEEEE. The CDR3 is CASSGGNRGGGYTF. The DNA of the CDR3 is TGTGCCAGCAGCGGCGGGAACAGGGGCGGTGGCTACACCTTC.

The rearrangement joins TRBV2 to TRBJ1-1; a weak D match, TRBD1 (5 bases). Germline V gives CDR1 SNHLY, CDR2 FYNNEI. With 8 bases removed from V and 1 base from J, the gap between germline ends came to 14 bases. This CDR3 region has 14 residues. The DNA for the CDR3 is TGTGCCAGCGGAGGCGGCACAGGGAACACTGAAGCTTTCTTT. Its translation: CASGGGTGNTEAFF.

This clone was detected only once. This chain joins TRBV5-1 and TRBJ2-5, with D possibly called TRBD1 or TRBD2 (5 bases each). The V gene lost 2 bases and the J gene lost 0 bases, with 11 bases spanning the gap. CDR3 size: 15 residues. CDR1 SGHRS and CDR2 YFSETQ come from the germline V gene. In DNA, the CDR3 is TGCGCCAGCAGCTTCCGGGACGGAAACCAAGAGACCCAGTACTTC. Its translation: CASSFRDGNQETQYF.

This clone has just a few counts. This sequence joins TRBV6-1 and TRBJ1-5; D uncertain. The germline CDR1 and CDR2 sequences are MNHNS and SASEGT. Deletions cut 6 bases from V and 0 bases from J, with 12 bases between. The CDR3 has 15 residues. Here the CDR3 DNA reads TGTGCCAGCAGCCAAGGCCCGAATAGCAATCAGCCCCAGCATTTT. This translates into CASSQGPNSNQPQHF.

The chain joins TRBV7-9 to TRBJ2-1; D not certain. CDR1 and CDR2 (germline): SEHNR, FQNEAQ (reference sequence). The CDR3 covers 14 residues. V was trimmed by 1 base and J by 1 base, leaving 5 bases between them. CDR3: CASSLDWSYNEQFF. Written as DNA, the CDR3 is TGTGCCAGCAGCTTAGACTGGTCCTACAATGAGCAGTTCTTC.

CDR3 coding DNA: TGTGCCAGCAGCTCCCGGACCGGACTGGAAGAAAAACTGTTTTTT. It specifies CASSSRTGLEEKLFF. The chain is built from TRBV7-9 and TRBJ1-4, with no clear D. CDR3 length: 15 amino acids. Trimming stripped 4 bases from V and 8 bases from J, with 17 bases between. Germline V gene data show CDR1 as SEHNR and CDR2 as FQNEAQ (reference sequence).

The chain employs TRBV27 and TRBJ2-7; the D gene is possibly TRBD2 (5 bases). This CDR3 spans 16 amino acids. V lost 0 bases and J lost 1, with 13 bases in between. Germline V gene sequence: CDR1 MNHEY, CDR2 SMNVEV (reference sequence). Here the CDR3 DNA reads TGTGCCAGCAGTTTATCGAAGGGAGTCCCTTCCTACGAGCAGTACTTC. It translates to CASSLSKGVPSYEQYF.

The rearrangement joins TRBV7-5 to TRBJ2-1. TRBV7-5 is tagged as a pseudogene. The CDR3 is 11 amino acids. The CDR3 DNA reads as TGTGCCAGAAGCCAAGACAATGAGCAGTTCTTC. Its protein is CARSQDNEQFF.

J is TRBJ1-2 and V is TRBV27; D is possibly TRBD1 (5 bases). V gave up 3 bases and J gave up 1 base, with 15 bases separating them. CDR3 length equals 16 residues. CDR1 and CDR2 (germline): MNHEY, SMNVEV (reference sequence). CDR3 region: CASSFMYAGINYGYTF. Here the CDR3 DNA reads TGTGCCAGCAGTTTTATGTATGCAGGGATTAACTATGGCTACACCTTC.

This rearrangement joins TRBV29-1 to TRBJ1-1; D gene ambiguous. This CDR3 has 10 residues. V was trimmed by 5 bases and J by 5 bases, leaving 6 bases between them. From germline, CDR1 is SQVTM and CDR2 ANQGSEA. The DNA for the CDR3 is TGCAGCGTTCTTCGTACTGAAGCTTTCTTT. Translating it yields CSVLRTEAFF.

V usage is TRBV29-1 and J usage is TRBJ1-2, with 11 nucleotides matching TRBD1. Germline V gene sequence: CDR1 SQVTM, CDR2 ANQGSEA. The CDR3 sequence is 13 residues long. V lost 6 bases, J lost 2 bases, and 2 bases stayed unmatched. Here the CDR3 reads CSVRTGGNYGYTF. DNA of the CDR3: TGCAGCGTCCGGACAGGGGGCAACTATGGCTACACCTTC. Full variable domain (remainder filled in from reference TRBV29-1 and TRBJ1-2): SAVISQKPSRDICQRGTSLTIQCQVDSQVTMMFWYRQQPGQSLTLIATANQGSEATYESGFVIDKFPISRPNLTFSTLTVSNMSPEDSSIYLCSVRTGGNYGYTFGSGTRLTVV.

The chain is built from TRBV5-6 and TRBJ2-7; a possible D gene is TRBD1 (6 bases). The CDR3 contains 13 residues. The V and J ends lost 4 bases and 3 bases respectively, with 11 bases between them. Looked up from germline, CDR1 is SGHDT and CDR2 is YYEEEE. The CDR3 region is CASSTLQGYEQYF. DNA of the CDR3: TGTGCCAGCAGCACCCTACAGGGCTACGAGCAGTACTTC. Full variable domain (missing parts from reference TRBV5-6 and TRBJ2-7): DAGVTQSPTHLIKTRGQQVTLRCSPKSGHDTVSWYQQALGQGPQFIFQYYEEEERQRGNFPDRFSGHQFPNYSSELNVNALLLGDSALYLCASSTLQGYEQYFGPGTRLTVT.

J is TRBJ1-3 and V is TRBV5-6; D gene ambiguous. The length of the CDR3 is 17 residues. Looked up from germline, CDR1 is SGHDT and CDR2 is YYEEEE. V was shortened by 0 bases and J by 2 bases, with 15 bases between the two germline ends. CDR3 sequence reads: CASSLGATEGAGNTIYF. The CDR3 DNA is TGTGCCAGCAGCTTGGGCGCGACCGAGGGTGCTGGAAACACCATATATTTT.

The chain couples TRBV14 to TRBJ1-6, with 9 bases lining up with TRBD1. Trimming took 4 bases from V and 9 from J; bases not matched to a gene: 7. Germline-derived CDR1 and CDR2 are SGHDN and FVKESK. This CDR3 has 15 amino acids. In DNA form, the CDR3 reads TGTGCCAGCAGCCCTACGGGGACAGGGATTTCACCCCTCCACTTT. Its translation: CASSPTGTGISPLHF. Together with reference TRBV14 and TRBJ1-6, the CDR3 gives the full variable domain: EAGVTQFPSHSVIEKGQTVTLRCDPISGHDNLYWYRRVMGKEIKFLLHFVKESKQDESGMPNNRFLAERTGGTYSTLKVQPAELEDSGVYFCASSPTGTGISPLHFGNGTRLTVT.

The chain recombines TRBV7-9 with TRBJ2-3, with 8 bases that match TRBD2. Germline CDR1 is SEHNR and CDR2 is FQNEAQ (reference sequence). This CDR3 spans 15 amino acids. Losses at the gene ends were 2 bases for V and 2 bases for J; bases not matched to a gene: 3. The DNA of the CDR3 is TGTGCCAGCAGCTTACTAGCGGGTTACACAGATACGCAGTATTTT. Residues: CASSLLAGYTDTQYF.

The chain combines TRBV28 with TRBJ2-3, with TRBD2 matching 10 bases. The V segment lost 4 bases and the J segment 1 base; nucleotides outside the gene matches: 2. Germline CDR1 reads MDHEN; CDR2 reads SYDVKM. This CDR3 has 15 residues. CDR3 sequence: CASSWTSGGTDTQYF. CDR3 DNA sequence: TGTGCCAGCAGTTGGACTAGCGGAGGCACAGATACGCAGTATTTT. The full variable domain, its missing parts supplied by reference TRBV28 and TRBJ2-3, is DVKVTQSSRYLVKRTGEKVFLECVQDMDHENMFWYRQDPGLGLRLIYFSYDVKMKEKGDIPEGYSVSREKKERFSLILESASTNQTSMYLCASSWTSGGTDTQYFGPGTRLTVL.

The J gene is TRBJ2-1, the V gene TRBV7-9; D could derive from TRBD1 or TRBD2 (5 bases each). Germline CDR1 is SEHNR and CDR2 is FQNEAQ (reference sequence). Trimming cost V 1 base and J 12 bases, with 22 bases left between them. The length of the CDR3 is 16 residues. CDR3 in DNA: TGTGCCAGCAGCTTAGAGGGGACGGTTCCCGGGGTTGGGCAGTTCTTC. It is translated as CASSLEGTVPGVGQFF.

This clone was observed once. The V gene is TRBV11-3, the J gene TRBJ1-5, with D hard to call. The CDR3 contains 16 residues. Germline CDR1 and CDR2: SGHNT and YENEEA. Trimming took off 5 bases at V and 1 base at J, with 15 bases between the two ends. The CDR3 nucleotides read TGTGCCAGCAGCCTAAAGGTCAAGAGGAGCAATCAGCCCCAGCATTTT. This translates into CASSLKVKRSNQPQHF.

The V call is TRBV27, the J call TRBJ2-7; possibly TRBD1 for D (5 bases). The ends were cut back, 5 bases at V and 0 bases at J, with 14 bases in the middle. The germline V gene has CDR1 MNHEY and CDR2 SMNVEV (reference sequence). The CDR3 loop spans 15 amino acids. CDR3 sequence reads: CASSPTTVPSYEQYF. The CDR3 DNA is TGTGCCAGCAGTCCGACGACAGTTCCCTCCTACGAGCAGTACTTC.

The CDR3 protein is CASSPGQGYRNEQFF. The CDR3 DNA follows: TGTGCCAGTAGTCCCGGACAGGGATACCGCAATGAGCAGTTCTTC. The V and J genes are TRBV19 and TRBJ2-1; 8 positions agree with TRBD1. This CDR3 region has 15 residues. Unmatched junction bases numbered 9, after V lost 5 bases and J lost 6 bases. The germline gives CDR1 LNHDA, CDR2 SQIVND (reference sequence).

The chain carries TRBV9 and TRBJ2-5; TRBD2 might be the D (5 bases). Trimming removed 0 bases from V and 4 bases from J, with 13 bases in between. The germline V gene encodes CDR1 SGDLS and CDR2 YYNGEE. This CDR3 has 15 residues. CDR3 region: CASSVEGDVRETQYF. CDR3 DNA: TGTGCCAGCAGCGTAGAGGGAGATGTCCGAGAGACCCAGTACTTC.